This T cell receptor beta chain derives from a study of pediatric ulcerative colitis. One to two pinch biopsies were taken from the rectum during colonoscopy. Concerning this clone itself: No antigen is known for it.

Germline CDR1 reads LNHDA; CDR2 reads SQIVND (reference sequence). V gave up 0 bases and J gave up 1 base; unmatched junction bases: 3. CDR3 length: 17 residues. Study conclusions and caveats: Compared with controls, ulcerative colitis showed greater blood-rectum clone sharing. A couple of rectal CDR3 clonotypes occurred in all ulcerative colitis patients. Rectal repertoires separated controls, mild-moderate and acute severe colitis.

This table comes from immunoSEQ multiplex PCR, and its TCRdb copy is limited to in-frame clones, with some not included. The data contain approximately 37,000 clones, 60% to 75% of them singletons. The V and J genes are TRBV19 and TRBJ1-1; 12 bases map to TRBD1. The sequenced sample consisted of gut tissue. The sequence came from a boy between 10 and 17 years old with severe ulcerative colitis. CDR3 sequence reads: CASSIEGQGAANTEAFF. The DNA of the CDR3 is TGTGCCAGTAGTATAGAGGGACAGGGGGCGGCGAACACTGAAGCTTTCTTT.